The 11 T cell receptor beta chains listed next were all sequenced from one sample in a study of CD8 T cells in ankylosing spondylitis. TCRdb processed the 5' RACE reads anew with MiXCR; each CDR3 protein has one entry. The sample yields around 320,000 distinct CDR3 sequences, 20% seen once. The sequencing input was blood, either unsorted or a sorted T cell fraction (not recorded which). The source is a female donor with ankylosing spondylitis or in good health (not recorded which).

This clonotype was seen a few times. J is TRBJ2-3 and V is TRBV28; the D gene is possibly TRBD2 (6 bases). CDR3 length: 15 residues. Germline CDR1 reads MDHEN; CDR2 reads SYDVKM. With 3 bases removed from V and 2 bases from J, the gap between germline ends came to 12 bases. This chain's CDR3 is CASSFLAGTTDTQYF. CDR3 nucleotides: TGTGCCAGCAGTTTTCTCGCGGGAACCACAGATACGCAGTATTTT.

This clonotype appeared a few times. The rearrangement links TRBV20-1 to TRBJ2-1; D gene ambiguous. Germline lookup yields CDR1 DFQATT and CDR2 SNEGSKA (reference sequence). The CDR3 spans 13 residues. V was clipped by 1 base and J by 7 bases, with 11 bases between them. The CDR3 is CSARGRAGNEQFF. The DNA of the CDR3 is TGCAGTGCTAGAGGTAGGGCTGGGAATGAGCAGTTCTTC.

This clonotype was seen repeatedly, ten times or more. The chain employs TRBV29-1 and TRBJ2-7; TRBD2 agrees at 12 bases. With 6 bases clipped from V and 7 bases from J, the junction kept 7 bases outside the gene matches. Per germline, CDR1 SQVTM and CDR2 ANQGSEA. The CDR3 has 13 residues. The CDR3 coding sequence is TGCAGCGTCGCTAGCGGGAGGGCCAGTGAGCAGTACTTC. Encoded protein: CSVASGRASEQYF.

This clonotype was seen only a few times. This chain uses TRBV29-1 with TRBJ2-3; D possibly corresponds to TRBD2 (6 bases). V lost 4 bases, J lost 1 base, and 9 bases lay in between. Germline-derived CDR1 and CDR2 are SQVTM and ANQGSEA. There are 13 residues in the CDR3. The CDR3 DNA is TGCAGCGTTGGGGGGGTCCGCACAGATACGCAGTATTTT. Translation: CSVGGVRTDTQYF.

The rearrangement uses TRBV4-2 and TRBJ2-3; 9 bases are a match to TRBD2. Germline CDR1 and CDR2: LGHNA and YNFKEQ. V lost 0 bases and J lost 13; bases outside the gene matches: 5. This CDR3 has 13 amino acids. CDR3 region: CASSQDTGTSKYF. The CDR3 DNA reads TGTGCCAGCAGCCAAGATACGGGGACTAGCAAGTATTTT.

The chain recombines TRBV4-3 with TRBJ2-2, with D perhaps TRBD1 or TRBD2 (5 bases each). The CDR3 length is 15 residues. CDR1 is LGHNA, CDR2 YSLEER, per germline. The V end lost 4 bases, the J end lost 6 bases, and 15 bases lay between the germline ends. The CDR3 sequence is CASSPQASRAGELFF. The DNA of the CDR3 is TGCGCCAGCAGCCCTCAAGCTAGCAGGGCCGGGGAGCTGTTTTTT.

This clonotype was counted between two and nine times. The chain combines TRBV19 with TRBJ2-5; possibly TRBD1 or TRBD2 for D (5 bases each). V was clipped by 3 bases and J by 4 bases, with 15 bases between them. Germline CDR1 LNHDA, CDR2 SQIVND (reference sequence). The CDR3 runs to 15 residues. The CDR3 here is CASSMAGRQGETQYF. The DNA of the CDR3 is TGTGCCAGTAGTATGGCAGGGAGACAAGGAGAGACCCAGTACTTC.

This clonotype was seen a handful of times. CDR3 residues: CASSLGYSHSVGYEQYF. DNA for the CDR3: TGTGCCAGCAGTTTAGGATACAGCCACTCCGTGGGCTACGAGCAGTACTTC. The gene calls are TRBV27 and TRBJ2-7, with D unclear. The CDR3 is 17 residues long. V lost 2 bases, J lost 3 bases, and 20 bases lay in between. Germline loops: CDR1 MNHEY, CDR2 SMNVEV (reference sequence).

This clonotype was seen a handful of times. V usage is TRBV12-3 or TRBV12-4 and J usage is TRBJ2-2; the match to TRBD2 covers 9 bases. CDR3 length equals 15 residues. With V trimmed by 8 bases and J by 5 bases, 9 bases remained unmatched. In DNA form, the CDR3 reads TGTGCCAGCGGATTCCTAGCGGGACAAACCGGGGAGCTGTTTTTT. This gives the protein CASGFLAGQTGELFF.

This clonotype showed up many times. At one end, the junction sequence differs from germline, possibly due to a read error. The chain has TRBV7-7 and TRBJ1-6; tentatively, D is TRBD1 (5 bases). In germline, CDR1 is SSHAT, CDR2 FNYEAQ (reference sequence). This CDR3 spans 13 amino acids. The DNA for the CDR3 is TGTGCTAGCAGCTCTTTCCAGGGTTCACCCCTCCACTTT. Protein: CASSSFQGSPLHF.

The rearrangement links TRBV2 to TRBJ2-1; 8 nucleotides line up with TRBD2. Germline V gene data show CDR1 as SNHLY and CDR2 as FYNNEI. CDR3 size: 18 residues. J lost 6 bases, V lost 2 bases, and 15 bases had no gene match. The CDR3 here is CASSEWGTGTRASNEQFF. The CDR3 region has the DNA TGTGCCAGCAGTGAATGGGGGACCGGGACTAGAGCGTCCAATGAGCAGTTCTTC.